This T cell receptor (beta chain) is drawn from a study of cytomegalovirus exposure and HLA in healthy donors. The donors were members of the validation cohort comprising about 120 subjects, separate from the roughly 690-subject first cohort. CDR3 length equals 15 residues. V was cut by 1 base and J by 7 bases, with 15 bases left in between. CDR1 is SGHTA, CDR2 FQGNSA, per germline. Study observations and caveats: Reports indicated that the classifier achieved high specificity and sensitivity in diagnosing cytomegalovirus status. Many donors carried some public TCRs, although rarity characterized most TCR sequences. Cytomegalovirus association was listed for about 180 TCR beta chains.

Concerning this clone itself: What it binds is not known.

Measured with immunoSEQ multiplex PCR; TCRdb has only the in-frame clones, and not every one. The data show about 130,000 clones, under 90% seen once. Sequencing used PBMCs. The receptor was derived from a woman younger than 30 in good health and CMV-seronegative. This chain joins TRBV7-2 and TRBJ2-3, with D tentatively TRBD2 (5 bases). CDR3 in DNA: TGTGCCAGCAGCTTAGTGGTCGAGGGAAGGAATACGCAGTATTTT. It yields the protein CASSLVVEGRNTQYF.